Reported below is one TCR beta chain. Its antigen remains undetermined. No base quality values were provided; no much bigger clone lies one nucleotide off. The V and J ends are trimmed by 2 bases and 5 bases, leaving 12 bases between them. From the germline V gene (reference sequence), CDR1 is LNHDA and CDR2 is SQIVND. The CDR3 goes from the cysteine to the phenylalanine over 14 residues. Only the CDR3 DNA stays, 42 bases, in frame from base 1. These data are taken from a study of T cell responses to AZD1222 COVID-19 vaccine (dated by TCRdb to 2020 to 2022). A note on the overall study: TCR sequencing covered 233 trial participants: 200 to 220 given two doses of AZD1222 and approximately 25 given two doses of MenACWY control vaccine. Enrollment into the trials was organized by age into subgroups of 18-55, 56-69 and 70-plus years, and those subgroups contained around 150, 28 and 57 TCR-sequenced participants, respectively.

General conclusions and limits of the study: CD4 TCRs associated with the vaccine covered the entire spike protein, and the dominant responses were in regions 160-218 and 743-854. Participants were mostly white British, with more females than males. The authors suggested clonal diversity may have been underestimated. A significant rise in spike-specific TCR breadth and depth was observed after two AZD1222 doses relative to day 0 and relative to MenACWY recipients. Because no day 14 peak-response samples were available, the repertoires could be characterized only after the peak T cell response. The 56-69-year group was small, and its depth increase did not reach significance, likely because of low power. Epitopes outside the regions mutated in the B.1.351 and B.1.1.7 variants were reportedly recognized by nearly half of the unique spike-specific TCRs. Conclusions about previously exposed vaccinees are limited, since just six or seven AZD1222 recipients were seropositive for SARS-CoV-2 at baseline.

Explained via the paper, the time point label denotes: about 28 days (+/-7) after the second vaccine dose. AZD1222 recipients whose second dose came at about 4 weeks and those whose second dose came at about 12 weeks were combined into one group, since spike-specific TCR depth and breadth did not differ between the two schedules. Vaccinee samples were obtained from the UK trials COV001 and COV002, which included a single-blind randomized controlled phase 2/3 trial of AZD1222 (ChAdOx1 nCoV-19) in healthy adults. For TCRbeta chain sequencing, PBMC samples from trial participants were taken at day 0 and at day 28 after the second dose. The CDR3 regions of human TCRbeta chains were subjected to immunosequencing. The study's processing was this. TCRs in the repertoires were compared against a reference library of SARS-CoV-2-specific TCRs that had been generated with the MIRA antigen-specificity platform. Breadth was defined as the fraction of unique TCRs that were SARS-CoV-2-associated. Depth was defined as the fraction of total T cells that were SARS-CoV-2-associated. Using the MIRA data, every spike-specific TCR was mapped to the spike region that the TCR reacted to and assigned to either a CD4 or a CD8 class. Log10-transformed breadth and depth values were compared by one-way ANOVA with Sidak's multiple comparisons tests. What TCRdb holds here is the immuneACCESS table cut down to in-frame rearrangements. Part of the clones is not present; checked against another copy, under half of the missing clones reflect an unresolved V gene, and the others are unexplained. Clonal size and the V and J genes are those of that table, whereas D and trimming came from the DNA. The sample has roughly 70,000 clones on record, about 85% of them singletons. The top ten clonotypes cover 1.3% of the sample.

The origin of this receptor is an adult who received the AZD1222 COVID-19 vaccine. The sequencing here drew on peripheral blood, taken 28 days after the second AZD1222 dose. The chain is encoded by TRBV19 joined to TRBJ1-2, with the identity of the D gene unclear. The nucleotide sequence is TGTGCCAGTAGTATACTGGCAGGACCTTATGGCTACACCTTC. Its translation reads: CASSILAGPYGYTF.